The clone carrying this T cell receptor (beta chain) was seen just once. This specimen belongs to a study of blood T cell repertoires in COVID-19. Overall study: T cells, B-cell-depleted T cells, or PBMCs provided the cDNA or gDNA that served as material.

Original processing notes: How many nucleated cells were present was estimated from reference gene primer amplification. Sequencing was performed with immunoSEQ multiplex PCR; in TCRdb, only in-frame clones are kept and a portion is missing. V and J calls plus clone size are reproduced from that table; the DNA served to infer D and trimming. Among 45,000 to 70,000 clones, about 88% were seen once, and the ten largest hold over 11%. Germline V gene lookup returns CDR1 SEHNR and CDR2 FQNEAQ (reference sequence). The ends were cut back, 7 bases at V and 7 bases at J, with 16 bases in the middle. The CDR3 runs 13 residues.

The sequence derives from a woman in her sixties with active COVID-19. The specimen sequenced was peripheral blood. The chain combines TRBV7-9 with TRBJ1-1, with D possibly TRBD1 on 6 matching bases. CDR3 loop: CASTQSGTFEAFF. CDR3 DNA: TGTGCCAGCACTCAAAGTGGGACATTTGAAGCTTTCTTT. Complete variable domain (other parts from reference TRBV7-9 and TRBJ1-1): DTGVSQNPRHKITKRGQNVTFRCDPISEHNRLYWYRQTLGQGPEFLTYFQNEAQLEKSRLLSDRFSAERPKGSFSTLEIQRTEQGDSAMYLCASTQSGTFEAFFGQGTRLTVV.